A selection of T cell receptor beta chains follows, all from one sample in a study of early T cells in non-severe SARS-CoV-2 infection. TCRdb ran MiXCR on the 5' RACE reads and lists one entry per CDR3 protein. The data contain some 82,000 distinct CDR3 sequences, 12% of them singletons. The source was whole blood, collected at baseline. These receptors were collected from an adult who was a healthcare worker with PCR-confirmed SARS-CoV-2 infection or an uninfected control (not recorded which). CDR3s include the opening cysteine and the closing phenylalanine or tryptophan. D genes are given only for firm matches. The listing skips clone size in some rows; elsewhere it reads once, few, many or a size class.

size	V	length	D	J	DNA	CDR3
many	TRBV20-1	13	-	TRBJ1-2	TGCAGTGTTAATCGACCGTCCGGCTATGGCTACACCTTC	CSVNRPSGYGYTF
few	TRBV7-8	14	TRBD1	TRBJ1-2	TGTGCCAGCAGCTTCCCACAGGGGGATAATGGCTACACCTTC	CASSFPQGDNGYTF
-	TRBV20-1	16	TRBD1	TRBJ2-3	TGCAGTGCTTCCCACGACAAGGGACAGTTTACAGATACGCAGTATTTT	CSASHDKGQFTDTQYF
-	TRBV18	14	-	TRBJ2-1	TGTGCCAGCTCCCCGATTGGCGGAGGAGCTGAGCAGTTCTTC	CASSPIGGGAEQFF
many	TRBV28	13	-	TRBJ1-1	TGTGCCAGCCTGAGGCCCATGAACACTGAAGCTTTCTTT	CASLRPMNTEAFF
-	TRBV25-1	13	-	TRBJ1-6	TGTGCCAGCAGTGGCTGGACAGCCCCTCACCTCCACTTT	CASSGWTAPHLHF
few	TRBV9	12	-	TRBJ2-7	TGTGCCAGCAGCGTAGAGGGGTACGAGCAGTACTTC	CASSVEGYEQYF
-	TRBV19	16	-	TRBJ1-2	TGTGCCAGTAGTGTCCCCGTCCATGCGGCTAACTATGGCTACACCTTC	CASSVPVHAANYGYTF
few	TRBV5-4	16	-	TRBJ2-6	TGTGCCAGCAGCGCTAACAGTCCCTCTGGGGCCAACGTCCTGATTTTC	CASSANSPSGANVLIF
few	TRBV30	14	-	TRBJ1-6	TGTGCCTGGAGTGGAACGGGGTTGATGTCACCCCTCCACTTT	CAWSGTGLMSPLHF